These 7 T cell receptor beta chains originate from one sample sequenced in a study of human T cells and chemical hapten exposure. TCRdb recomputed calls from the RACE reads with MiXCR, one row per CDR3 protein. Altogether just under 40,000 distinct CDR3 sequences are present, about 12% being singletons, with the ten largest covering roughly 2.5%. The time point here: patch test 3, about 24 weeks after DPC sensitization. Treatment given: therapeutic diphenylcyclopropenone sensitization with weekly scalp DPC. Before extraction, the whole blood was not fractionated, and total RNA was taken from it. The sample consisted of whole blood, taken in connection with sensitization to the hapten diphenylcyclopropenone (DPC). The source is a middle-aged woman with alopecia areata. Some clones in this sample may be carry-over from other donors' samples.

This clonotype has at least ten counts. V is TRBV3-1 and J is TRBJ2-2; D possibly corresponds to TRBD2 (6 bases). CDR1 and CDR2 from the germline V gene are LGHDT and YNNKEL (reference sequence). The V and J ends lost 3 bases and 6 bases respectively, with 14 bases between them. This CDR3 spans 15 amino acids. The CDR3 sequence: CASSHSAGTAGELFF. As DNA, the CDR3 is TGTGCCAGCAGCCACTCAGCGGGTACGGCCGGGGAGCTGTTTTTT. Complete variable domain (other parts from reference TRBV3-1 and TRBJ2-2): DTAVSQTPKYLVTQMGNDKSIKCEQNLGHDTMYWYKQDSKKFLKIMFSYNNKELIINETVPNRFSPKSPDKAHLNLHINSLELGDSAVYFCASSHSAGTAGELFFGEGSRLTVL.

In this sample, this clonotype turned up many times. The chain links TRBV6-5 to TRBJ2-4; D gene ambiguous. Per the germline V gene, CDR1 is MNHEY and CDR2 is SVGAGI. The CDR3 contains 17 residues. The germline V and J ends were trimmed by 0 bases and 3 bases, with 15 bases remaining between them. Here the CDR3 reads CASSYSEETGGKNIQYF. Written as DNA, the CDR3 is TGTGCCAGCAGTTACTCGGAAGAAACGGGTGGCAAAAACATTCAGTACTTC.

This clonotype was picked up a small number of times. This chain uses TRBV12-3 or TRBV12-4 with TRBJ2-5; TRBD2 aligns across 7 bases. The CDR3 extends over 15 amino acids. Trimming removed 6 bases from V and 0 bases from J; junction bases left unmatched: 7. The CDR3 DNA is TGTGCCAGCAGCAGACTAGCCGGGTACCAAGAGACCCAGTACTTC. It encodes CASSRLAGYQETQYF.

This clonotype has only a few counts. The V gene is TRBV29-1, the J gene TRBJ1-1; tentatively, D is TRBD1 (5 bases). The CDR3 is 12 residues long. V was shortened by 6 bases and J by 3 bases, with 11 bases between the two germline ends. Germline CDR1 and CDR2: SQVTM and ANQGSEA. CDR3 region: CSVGDSHTEAFF. CDR3 bases: TGCAGCGTGGGCGACAGCCACACTGAAGCTTTCTTT. Full variable domain (missing parts from reference TRBV29-1 and TRBJ1-1): SAVISQKPSRDICQRGTSLTIQCQVDSQVTMMFWYRQQPGQSLTLIATANQGSEATYESGFVIDKFPISRPNLTFSTLTVSNMSPEDSSIYLCSVGDSHTEAFFGQGTRLTVV.

This clonotype was seen at least ten times. V and J are TRBV29-1 and TRBJ2-1; 10 bases line up with TRBD2. CDR1 and CDR2 from the germline V gene are SQVTM and ANQGSEA. V shed 0 bases and J 6 bases; nucleotides not matched to a gene: 8. The CDR3 is made up of 16 amino acids. The CDR3 nucleotides read TGCAGCGTTGAAGATCGTGCTAGCGGGAGTCCCAATGAGCAGTTCTTC. Protein sequence: CSVEDRASGSPNEQFF.

The chain couples TRBV9 to TRBJ2-1; no reliable D call. Trimming pared 0 bases from V and 12 bases from J, leaving 7 bases between. Germline CDR1 is SGDLS and CDR2 is YYNGEE. The CDR3 spans 11 residues. In DNA form, the CDR3 reads TGTGCCAGCAGCGTAGGGAACAGGCAGTTCTTC. This encodes CASSVGNRQFF.

The gene calls are TRBV3-1 and TRBJ2-7; the D is unclear. This CDR3 is built from 14 residues. Looked up from germline, CDR1 is LGHDT and CDR2 is YNNKEL (reference sequence). With 1 base removed from V and 5 bases from J, the gap between germline ends came to 12 bases. Here the CDR3 DNA reads TGTGCCAGCAGCCAAGTATTTTTTGGCCACGAGCAGTACTTC. Translation: CASSQVFFGHEQYF.